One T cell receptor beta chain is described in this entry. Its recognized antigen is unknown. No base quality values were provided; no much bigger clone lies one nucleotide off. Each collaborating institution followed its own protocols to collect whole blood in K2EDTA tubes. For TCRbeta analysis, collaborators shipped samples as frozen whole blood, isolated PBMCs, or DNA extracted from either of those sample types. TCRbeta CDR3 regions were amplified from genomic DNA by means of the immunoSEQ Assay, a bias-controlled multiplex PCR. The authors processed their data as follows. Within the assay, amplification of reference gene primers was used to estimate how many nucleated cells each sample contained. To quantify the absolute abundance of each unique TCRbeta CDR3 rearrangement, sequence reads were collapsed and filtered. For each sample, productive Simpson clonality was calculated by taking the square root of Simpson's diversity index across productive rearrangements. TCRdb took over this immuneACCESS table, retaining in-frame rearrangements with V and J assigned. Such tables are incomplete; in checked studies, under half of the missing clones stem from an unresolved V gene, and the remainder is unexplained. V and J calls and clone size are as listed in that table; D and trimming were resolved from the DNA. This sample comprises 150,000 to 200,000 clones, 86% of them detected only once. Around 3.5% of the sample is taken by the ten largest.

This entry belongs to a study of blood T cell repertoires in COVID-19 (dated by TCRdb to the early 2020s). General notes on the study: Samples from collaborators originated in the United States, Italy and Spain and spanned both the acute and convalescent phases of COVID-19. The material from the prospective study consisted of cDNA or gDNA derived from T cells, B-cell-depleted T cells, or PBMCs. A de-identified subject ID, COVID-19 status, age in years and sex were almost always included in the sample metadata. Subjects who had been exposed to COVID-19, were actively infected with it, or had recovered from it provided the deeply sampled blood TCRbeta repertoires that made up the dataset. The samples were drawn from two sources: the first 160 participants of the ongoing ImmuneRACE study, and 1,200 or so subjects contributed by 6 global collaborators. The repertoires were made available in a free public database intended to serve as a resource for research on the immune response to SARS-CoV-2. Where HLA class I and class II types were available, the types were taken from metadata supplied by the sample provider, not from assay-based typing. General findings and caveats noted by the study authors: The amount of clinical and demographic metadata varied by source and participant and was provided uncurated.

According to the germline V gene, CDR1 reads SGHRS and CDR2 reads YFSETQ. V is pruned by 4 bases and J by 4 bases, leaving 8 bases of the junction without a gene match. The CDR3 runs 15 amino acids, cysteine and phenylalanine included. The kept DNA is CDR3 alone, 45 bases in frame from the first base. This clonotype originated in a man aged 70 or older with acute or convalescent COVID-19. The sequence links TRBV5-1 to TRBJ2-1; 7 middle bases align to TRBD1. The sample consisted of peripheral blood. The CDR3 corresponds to CASSAGDSWYNEQFF. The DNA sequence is TGCGCCAGCAGCGCCGGGGACAGCTGGTACAATGAGCAGTTCTTC.